Listed below are T cell receptor beta chains from one sample, sequenced in a study of blood T cell repertoires in COVID-19. TCRdb keeps only in-frame clones here, not all; method: immunoSEQ multiplex PCR. The sample shows fewer than 350,000 clones, approximately 91% of them seen only once. Input material: PBMCs or T cells enriched from blood (not recorded which). The receptors originated from a middle-aged woman with acute COVID-19. Both conserved end residues are part of each CDR3. The D gene is left open where the match is weak. Clone size is not always given. Where it is, it says once, few, many or a class for expanded clones.

CDR3 protein,CDR3 DNA,V gene,D gene,clone size,J gene
CASSLRRSSYNSPLHF,TGTGCCAGCAGCCTCCGACGGAGCTCCTATAATTCACCCCTCCACTTT,TRBV7-2,-,-,TRBJ1-6
CASSLVPTLAYNEQFF,TGCGCCAGCAGCTTGGTTCCCACCCTAGCCTACAATGAGCAGTTCTTC,TRBV5-1,-,-,TRBJ2-1
CASSRATSGRAISGNEQFF,TGTGCCAGCAGCAGGGCGACTAGCGGGAGGGCCATTTCAGGCAATGAGCAGTTCTTC,TRBV21-1,-,once,TRBJ2-1
CATSSQGYGYTF,TGTGCCACCAGTTCACAGGGCTATGGCTACACCTTC,TRBV24-1,-,-,TRBJ1-2
CASSLLGSKETQYF,TGCGCCAGCAGCTTGCTTGGCAGTAAAGAGACCCAGTACTTC,TRBV5-1,-,-,TRBJ2-5
CASGLPSTSGRADEQFF,TGTGCTAGTGGTTTGCCATCGACTAGCGGGAGGGCTGATGAGCAGTTCTTC,TRBV12-5,TRBD2,-,TRBJ2-1
CAWTRNYGYTF,TGTGCCTGGACCAGAAACTATGGCTACACCTTC,TRBV30,-,-,TRBJ1-2
CASSLAGVGEQFF,TGTGCCAGCAGTTTAGCGGGAGTAGGTGAGCAGTTCTTC,TRBV12-3/TRBV12-4,-,-,TRBJ2-1
CASGSGSNEQFF,TGTGCCAGCGGAAGCGGGAGCAATGAGCAGTTCTTC,TRBV2,TRBD2,-,TRBJ2-1
CASRRTSGGADETQYF,TGTGCCAGCAGGAGGACTAGCGGGGGGGCCGACGAGACCCAGTACTTC,TRBV2,TRBD2,-,TRBJ2-5
CATRRGGASNEKLFF,TGTGCCACCCGCCGGGGGGGCGCGTCTAATGAAAAACTGTTTTTT,TRBV6-6,-,-,TRBJ1-4
CASSVAFGLAGTDTQYF,TGTGCCAGCAGCGTAGCTTTTGGACTAGCGGGAACAGATACGCAGTATTTT,TRBV9,TRBD2,-,TRBJ2-3
CASSQELAGDPEQYF,TGCGCCAGCAGCCAAGAACTAGCGGGAGATCCCGAGCAGTACTTC,TRBV4-1,TRBD2,-,TRBJ2-7
CASSTPGLMNTEAFF,TGTGCCAGTAGTACCCCCGGACTGATGAACACTGAAGCTTTCTTT,TRBV19,-,-,TRBJ1-1
CASSELAPGQGTAGEQFF,TGTGCCAGCAGTGAATTAGCCCCGGGACAGGGGACTGCGGGGGAGCAGTTCTTC,TRBV2,TRBD1,-,TRBJ2-1
CASSTPGQLMNTEAFF,TGTGCCAGTAGTACCCCCGGACAGCTCATGAACACTGAAGCTTTCTTT,TRBV19,-,-,TRBJ1-1
CATSESGTQGVYGYTF,TGTGCCACCAGTGAGTCCGGCACTCAGGGGGTATATGGCTACACCTTC,TRBV24-1,TRBD1,-,TRBJ1-2
CSAGRDFEQFF,TGCAGTGCTGGCCGGGACTTTGAGCAGTTCTTC,TRBV20-1,-,-,TRBJ2-1
CASSLNGIGLEAFF,TGTGCCAGCAGCTTAAACGGGATCGGGCTTGAAGCTTTCTTT,TRBV7-2,-,-,TRBJ1-1
CASSPQGYSTEAFF,TGTGCCAGCAGTCCACAGGGATATAGCACTGAAGCTTTCTTT,TRBV27,-,-,TRBJ1-1
CATSDLTPRDPGDRNEQFF,TGTGCCACCAGTGATCTGACACCCCGGGACCCAGGGGATCGCAATGAGCAGTTCTTC,TRBV24-1,-,-,TRBJ2-1
CASSSLTASREKLFF,TGTGCCAGCAGTTCCTTGACAGCGTCCCGTGAAAAACTGTTTTTT,TRBV28,-,-,TRBJ1-4
CASRGEAGQANQPQHF,TGTGCCAGCCGGGGTGAGGCGGGACAGGCCAATCAGCCCCAGCATTTT,TRBV28,TRBD1,-,TRBJ1-5
CASSQAQGAGNIQYF,TGCGCCAGCAGCCAGGCGCAGGGGGCTGGGAACATTCAGTACTTC,TRBV4-1,TRBD1,-,TRBJ2-4
CATRATSDYTDTQYF,TGTGCCACCCGAGCGACTAGCGATTACACAGATACGCAGTATTTT,TRBV24-1,TRBD2,-,TRBJ2-3
CASSILGAEFNSPLHF,TGTGCCAGCAGTATTCTAGGGGCCGAATTTAATTCACCCCTCCACTTT,TRBV5-6,-,once,TRBJ1-6
CASSPRGSNQPQHF,TGTGCCAGCAGCCCGCGGGGGAGCAATCAGCCCCAGCATTTT,TRBV3-1/TRBV3-2,-,-,TRBJ1-5
CASSYIGTGVNTEAFF,TGTGCCAGCAGTTACATTGGGACTGGGGTGAACACTGAAGCTTTCTTT,TRBV6-5,-,-,TRBJ1-1
CASSTWTSGKALTTDTQYF,TGTGCCAGCAGCACCTGGACTAGCGGGAAGGCATTAACCACAGATACGCAGTATTTT,TRBV7-9,TRBD2,-,TRBJ2-3
CASSILQGARSNQPQHF,TGTGCCAGTAGTATACTACAGGGGGCGCGGAGCAATCAGCCCCAGCATTTT,TRBV19,TRBD1,-,TRBJ1-5
CASSLRDRGRTEAFF,TGTGCCAGCAGCCTTCGGGACAGGGGACGGACTGAAGCTTTCTTT,TRBV3-1/TRBV3-2,TRBD1,-,TRBJ1-1
CASSSRTGYNEQFF,TGTGCCAGCTCGTCCCGGACAGGATACAATGAGCAGTTCTTC,TRBV18,TRBD1,-,TRBJ2-1
CASPKNLVKTATYEQYF,TGCGCCAGCCCAAAAAACCTGGTGAAGACAGCCACCTACGAGCAGTACTTC,TRBV10-1,-,-,TRBJ2-7
CASSQGYRGNYGYTF,TGTGCCAGCAGCCAAGGGTACAGGGGCAACTATGGCTACACCTTC,TRBV3-1/TRBV3-2,TRBD1,-,TRBJ1-2
CRKREPGSNQPQHF,TGTCGAAAGAGGGAACCGGGGAGCAATCAGCCCCAGCATTTT,TRBV19,-,once,TRBJ1-5
CASTLTGFSEAFF,TGTGCCAGTACCTTGACAGGCTTTTCTGAAGCTTTCTTT,TRBV19,-,-,TRBJ1-1
CATSRTGGHTGELFF,TGTGCCACCAGCCGAACAGGGGGCCACACCGGGGAGCTGTTTTTT,TRBV24-1,TRBD1,once,TRBJ2-2
CASSHPPAGPRGAQYF,TGCGCCAGCAGCCACCCCCCAGCGGGACCAAGGGGGGCGCAGTATTTT,TRBV4-1,-,once,TRBJ2-3
CASRRNQVDTQYF,TGTGCCAGCAGACGAAACCAGGTGGATACGCAGTATTTT,TRBV5-4,-,-,TRBJ2-3
CATSAGLAGDNEQFF,TGTGCCACCAGTGCTGGACTAGCGGGAGACAATGAGCAGTTCTTC,TRBV24-1,TRBD2,-,TRBJ2-1
CSVLSRTGWTEAFF,TGCAGCGTTTTATCAAGGACAGGGTGGACTGAAGCTTTCTTT,TRBV29-1,TRBD1,-,TRBJ1-1
CASSPESGRYTGELFF,TGTGCCAGCTCACCGGAGTCTGGGAGATACACCGGGGAGCTGTTTTTT,TRBV18,-,-,TRBJ2-2
CASSLVSGGELFF,TGTGCCAGCAGCTTAGTCTCGGGCGGGGAGCTGTTTTTT,TRBV7-9,-,-,TRBJ2-2
CASSVGQGTRLDGYTF,TGTGCCAGCAGCGTAGGACAGGGGACCCGTTTGGATGGCTACACCTTC,TRBV9,TRBD1,-,TRBJ1-2
CASSMGGGGGYTGELFF,TGTGCCAGTAGTATGGGAGGCGGCGGGGGCTACACCGGGGAGCTGTTTTTT,TRBV19,-,-,TRBJ2-2
CASSLGSGSSYNEQFF,TGTGCCAGCAGCTTAGGTAGCGGAAGCTCCTACAATGAGCAGTTCTTC,TRBV7-2,-,-,TRBJ2-1
CASSLGTSGINEQFF,TGTGCCAGCAGTTTAGGGACTAGCGGGATAAATGAGCAGTTCTTC,TRBV27,TRBD2,once,TRBJ2-1
CASSPSSRQGNTEAFF,TGTGCCAGTAGTCCTTCTTCCAGACAGGGGAACACTGAAGCTTTCTTT,TRBV19,TRBD1,-,TRBJ1-1
CASSLPGQVSYEQYF,TGTGCCAGCAGTCTCCCGGGACAGGTTTCCTACGAGCAGTACTTC,TRBV28,TRBD1,once,TRBJ2-7
CASSTYTNYGYTF,TGTGCCAGCAGTACCTATACCAACTATGGCTACACCTTC,TRBV6-5,-,once,TRBJ1-2
CASRNTHRGYEQYF,TGTGCCAGCAGGAACACGCACAGGGGATACGAGCAGTACTTC,TRBV6-5,TRBD1,-,TRBJ2-7
CATSDPGQLRETQYF,TGTGCCACCAGTGACCCGGGACAGCTACGAGAGACCCAGTACTTC,TRBV24-1,TRBD1,-,TRBJ2-5
CASSVTGLGYGYTF,TGTGCCAGCAGTGTGACAGGGTTAGGGTATGGCTACACCTTC,TRBV27,TRBD1,-,TRBJ1-2
CASINRRSGNTIYF,TGTGCCAGCATTAATAGGAGGTCTGGAAACACCATATATTTT,TRBV28,-,-,TRBJ1-3
CASSPTSGRLWGTQYF,TGTGCCAGCAGCCCAACTAGCGGGAGACTATGGGGCACGCAGTATTTT,TRBV7-2,TRBD2,-,TRBJ2-3
CASSPRGTEQFF,TGTGCCAGCAGCCCGCGGGGGACTGAGCAGTTCTTC,TRBV9,TRBD2,-,TRBJ2-1
CATSRDSNEKLFF,TGTGCCACCAGCAGGGATTCTAATGAAAAACTGTTTTTT,TRBV24-1,-,-,TRBJ1-4
CAISESSGGANEQFF,TGTGCCATCAGTGAGTCCAGCGGGGGGGCGAATGAGCAGTTCTTC,TRBV10-3,TRBD2,-,TRBJ2-1